This T cell receptor beta chain was captured in a study of beta chain features in type 1 diabetes. Looking at the study overall: Similarity in age, gender and cell yields was seen between patients and healthy donors. Points from the study as a whole: TCRB CDR3 length was moderately but significantly reduced in all four CD4+ subsets of Type 1 diabetes patients. For type 1 diabetes patients, VDJ junctions showed fewer insertions and more deletions. The study notes PCR might favor shorter templates equally in patients and controls.

Markers CD45RO/CCR7/CD25/CD127/CD95/CD27 served to sort CD4+ naive, central memory, regulatory and stem cell-like memory cells. Expressed TCRB transcripts got sequenced, as all isolated RNA was reverse transcribed. Sequencing was performed with immunoSEQ multiplex PCR; in TCRdb, only in-frame clones are kept and a portion is missing. The sample records around 110,000 clones, roughly 15% being singletons. This clone came up a few times. Its antigen is currently unknown. Germline V lookup: CDR1 SQVTM, CDR2 ANQGSEA. The germline V and J ends were trimmed by 7 bases and 8 bases, with 23 bases remaining between them. CDR3 size: 15 residues.

The material sequenced was central memory CD4+ T cells from blood. The clonotype was recovered from a man aged 25 to 40 with type 1 diabetes. The chain links TRBV29-1 to TRBJ2-2; D perhaps matches TRBD2 (6 bases). In DNA, the CDR3 is TGCAGCGAACAAGGACTACTGTGGAGAGTGGGGGAGCTGTTTTTT. Amino acid sequence: CSEQGLLWRVGELFF.